The 32 T cell receptor beta chains below come from one sample, sequenced in a study of T cells after yellow fever vaccination. Using its own MiXCR run on the 5' RACE reads, TCRdb lists one record per CDR3 protein. Of over 85,000 distinct CDR3 sequences in the sample, 8.9% were seen once. The sequences come from CD8+ T cells not binding an NS4B(214-222) dextramer, sorted from PBMCs, collected around 15 days after the first yellow fever vaccination. These receptors were taken from a man between 18 and 29 years old who received the YFV17D yellow fever vaccine.

This clonotype was observed a few times. The rearrangement joins TRBV7-3 to TRBJ2-5; TRBD1 is a possible D gene (7 bases). V was clipped by 2 bases and J by 2 bases, with 15 bases between them. This CDR3 has 16 amino acids. The germline CDR1 and CDR2 sequences are SGHTA and FQGTGA. The DNA of the CDR3 is TGTGCCAGCAGCTTAGGGGGGACAGCTTCTCAAGAGACCCAGTACTTC. This translates into CASSLGGTASQETQYF.

V usage is TRBV3-1 and J usage is TRBJ2-3, with 8 bases lining up with TRBD1. Per the germline V gene, CDR1 is LGHDT and CDR2 is YNNKEL (reference sequence). Trimming removed 4 bases from V and 1 base from J; junction bases left unmatched: 4. There are 15 residues in the CDR3. DNA for the CDR3: TGTGCCAGCAGCCGCCAGGGGGCCGGCACAGATACGCAGTATTTT. It codes for CASSRQGAGTDTQYF.

J is TRBJ1-6 and V is TRBV4-1; D remains ambiguous. V lost 0 bases and J lost 8, with 8 bases in between. Germline V gene lookup returns CDR1 MGHRA and CDR2 YSYEKL. The CDR3 consists of 14 residues. CDR3 sequence: CASSQDGGYSPLHF. The DNA of the CDR3 is TGCGCCAGCAGCCAAGACGGCGGATATTCACCCCTCCACTTT.

V is TRBV27 and J is TRBJ2-1, with D possibly TRBD1 on 6 matching bases. Germline CDR1 MNHEY, CDR2 SMNVEV (reference sequence). Trimming left V 8 bases short and J 3 bases short, with 11 bases between. CDR3 size: 13 residues. This chain's CDR3 is CASSRGNYNEQFF. CDR3 DNA sequence: TGTGCCAGCTCCAGGGGAAACTACAATGAGCAGTTCTTC.

The chain links TRBV7-6 to TRBJ2-2; 11 nucleotides align to TRBD2. J was trimmed by 7 bases and V by 2 bases; bases with no gene match: 3. CDR3 size: 15 residues. Germline assignment: CDR1 SGHVS and CDR2 FNYEAQ. This CDR3 is CASSLTSGGGGELFF. CDR3 in DNA: TGTGCCAGCAGCTTAACTAGCGGGGGCGGCGGGGAGCTGTTTTTT. The variable domain in full, completed from reference TRBV7-6 and TRBJ2-2, reads GAGVSQSPRYKVTKRGQDVALRCDPISGHVSLYWYRQALGQGPEFLTYFNYEAQQDKSGLPNDRFSAERPEGSISTLTIQRTEQRDSAMYRCASSLTSGGGGELFFGEGSRLTVL.

This clonotype has a handful of counts. The J gene is TRBJ2-2, the V gene TRBV4-3, with 10 bases that match TRBD1. CDR1 is LGHNA, CDR2 YSLEER, per germline. The CDR3 is 14 amino acids. V lost 4 bases to trimming and J lost 6 bases; unmatched junction nucleotides: 2. The chain's CDR3 is CASSPTGGPGELFF. As DNA, the CDR3 is TGCGCCAGCAGCCCGACAGGGGGCCCCGGGGAGCTGTTTTTT.

This clonotype turned up a few times. This chain joins TRBV4-3 and TRBJ1-1, with D perhaps matching TRBD1 (5 bases). Germline V CDR1 and CDR2: LGHNA, YSLEER. The V and J ends lost 1 base and 6 bases respectively, with 12 bases between them. The CDR3 covers 14 residues. CDR3 in amino acids: CASSQVLGGPEAFF. DNA of the CDR3: TGCGCCAGCAGCCAAGTGCTTGGGGGTCCTGAAGCTTTCTTT.

This rearrangement joins TRBV27 to TRBJ1-2; D call uncertain. This CDR3 contains 14 residues. Between the trimmed V and J ends, which lost 2 bases and 4 bases, there was a span of 11 bases. Germline V lookup: CDR1 MNHEY, CDR2 SMNVEV (reference sequence). The CDR3 sequence is CASSLALEGYGYTF. The CDR3 DNA is TGTGCCAGCAGTTTAGCCCTCGAGGGCTATGGCTACACCTTC.

This clonotype was counted ten times or more. The chain uses TRBV6-1 and TRBJ2-7; a weak D match, TRBD1 (6 bases). The CDR3 is made up of 13 amino acids. Trimming took 4 bases from V and 2 from J, leaving 9 bases between them. Germline V gene data show CDR1 as MNHNS and CDR2 as SASEGT. The DNA for the CDR3 is TGTGCCAGCAGTGCCAGGGGACCCTACGAGCAGTACTTC. Amino acids: CASSARGPYEQYF.

V gene TRBV19 combines with J gene TRBJ2-3; 11 bases are a match to TRBD2. Trimming at V came to 6 bases and at J to 4 bases, leaving 9 bases not matched to a gene. The germline gives CDR1 LNHDA, CDR2 SQIVND (reference sequence). The CDR3 covers 16 residues. In DNA, the CDR3 is TGTGCCAGTAGCCCACTAGCGGGGGAAACATCAGATACGCAGTATTTT. Its protein product is CASSPLAGETSDTQYF.

In its sample, this clonotype was seen many times. The rearrangement uses TRBV29-1 and TRBJ2-2, with TRBD2 matching over 8 bases. Germline V CDR1 and CDR2: SQVTM, ANQGSEA. With V trimmed by 0 bases and J by 1 base, 4 bases remained unmatched. The CDR3 has 16 amino acids. CDR3 bases: TGCAGCGTTGAAGAACAACTAGCGGAGAACACCGGGGAGCTGTTTTTT. Translation: CSVEEQLAENTGELFF.

This clonotype was detected ten times or more. DNA for the CDR3: TGTGCCAGCAGTTCCCAGGATATCCCCGGGGAGCTGTTTTTT. It is translated as CASSSQDIPGELFF. This chain uses TRBV12-3 or TRBV12-4 with TRBJ2-2; no clear D gene. V lost 4 bases and J 6 bases, leaving 12 bases between the germline ends. The CDR3 is made up of 14 amino acids.

This clonotype has more than one count but fewer than ten. V is TRBV28 and J is TRBJ2-7; no reliable D call. V was cut by 5 bases and J by 0 bases, with 5 bases left in between. The CDR3 extends over 12 amino acids. Germline V gene data show CDR1 as MDHEN and CDR2 as SYDVKM. CDR3 protein: CASSQSSYEQYV. The CDR3 DNA follows: TGTGCCAGCAGTCAGAGCTCCTACGAGCAGTACGTC.

This clonotype came up a few times. The chain couples TRBV10-3 to TRBJ1-4; weak D call: TRBD1 (5 bases). Trimming pared 6 bases from V and 0 bases from J, leaving 17 bases between. Germline V gives CDR1 ENHRY, CDR2 SYGVKD. The CDR3 extends over 17 amino acids. In DNA, the CDR3 is TGTGCCATCAGCCGGGGACCGATGGACCCAACTAATGAAAAACTGTTTTTT. It translates to CAISRGPMDPTNEKLFF.

The chain uses TRBV20-1 and TRBJ2-5; D possibly matches TRBD1 or TRBD2 (5 bases each). V was clipped by 3 bases and J by 5 bases, with 19 bases between them. This CDR3 is built from 15 residues. Germline V gives CDR1 DFQATT, CDR2 SNEGSKA (reference sequence). The CDR3 loop is CSASQLANEGETQYF. CDR3 nucleotide sequence: TGCAGTGCTAGTCAGTTGGCAAACGAGGGGGAGACCCAGTACTTC.

This sequence joins TRBV28 and TRBJ1-5; D gene unclear. Trimming left V 2 bases short and J 6 bases short, with 8 bases between. The V gene's germline CDR1 is MDHEN and CDR2 SYDVKM. The CDR3 loop spans 13 amino acids. The CDR3 nucleotides are TGTGCCAGCAGTTTAGTGGCGGTTCAGCCCCAGCATTTT. Its protein is CASSLVAVQPQHF.

The chain couples TRBV6-1 to TRBJ2-5, with TRBD2 matching over 10 bases. J was trimmed by 4 bases and V by 8 bases; bases with no gene match: 10. The germline CDR1 and CDR2 sequences are MNHNS and SASEGT. This CDR3 has 15 residues. As DNA, the CDR3 is TGTGCCAGCTGTCAACTAGCGGGGCCGGGAGAGACCCAGTACTTC. This gives the protein CASCQLAGPGETQYF.

V usage is TRBV5-6 and J usage is TRBJ2-1; D is uncertain. V was trimmed by 4 bases and J by 6 bases, leaving 14 bases between them. There are 14 residues in the CDR3. Per the germline V gene, CDR1 is SGHDT and CDR2 is YYEEEE. DNA for the CDR3: TGTGCCAGCAGCCCCGAGGTCCTCTGCAATGAGCAGTTCTTC. It yields the protein CASSPEVLCNEQFF.

Written as DNA, the CDR3 is TGTGCCAGCAGCGATCCGGCTAGCGGGGGGCATGAGCAGTTCTTC. Residues: CASSDPASGGHEQFF. The chain links TRBV7-9 to TRBJ2-1; TRBD2 aligns across 11 bases. This CDR3 has 15 amino acids. Germline CDR1 is SEHNR and CDR2 is FQNEAQ (reference sequence). V was clipped by 5 bases and J by 8 bases; unmatched bases: 8.

CDR3 protein: CASSISGGQPQHF. The CDR3 region has the DNA TGTGCCAGTAGTATATCGGGGGGTCAGCCCCAGCATTTT. The genes are TRBV19 and TRBJ1-5, with D possibly TRBD1 on 5 matching bases. Germline CDR1 is LNHDA and CDR2 is SQIVND (reference sequence). This CDR3 has 13 amino acids. Trimming took 2 bases from V and 6 from J, leaving 8 bases between them.

This chain connects TRBV28 to TRBJ2-1, with D hard to call. Trimming stripped 11 bases from V and 0 bases from J, with 11 bases between. Per germline, CDR1 MDHEN and CDR2 SYDVKM. This CDR3 is built from 13 residues. The CDR3 nucleotides read TGTGCCGTCATGGTGGTCTCCTACAATGAGCAGTTCTTC. It encodes CAVMVVSYNEQFF.

The chain joins TRBV5-1 to TRBJ2-1; 10 bases match TRBD1. The CDR3 runs to 14 residues. From germline, CDR1 is SGHRS and CDR2 YFSETQ. Unmatched junction bases numbered 5, after V lost 4 bases and J lost 7 bases. Here the CDR3 reads CASSTGTGVNEQFF. The CDR3, as DNA: TGCGCCAGCAGCACCGGGACAGGGGTTAATGAGCAGTTCTTC.

The chain is built from TRBV29-1 and TRBJ2-1; 11 bases fit TRBD2. Trimming cost V 4 bases and J 2 bases; bases outside gene matches: 1. The CDR3 covers 14 residues. Looked up from germline, CDR1 is SQVTM and CDR2 is ANQGSEA. CDR3 DNA sequence: TGCAGCGTTGCTAGCGGGGGGCCCTACAATGAGCAGTTCTTC. Amino acid sequence: CSVASGGPYNEQFF.

In its sample, this clonotype was seen a few times. The chain uses TRBV7-3 and TRBJ1-1; TRBD1 aligns across 7 bases. The germline V gene encodes CDR1 SGHTA and CDR2 FQGTGA. The CDR3 consists of 14 residues. J lost 8 bases, V lost 0 bases, and 6 bases had no gene match. CDR3 bases: TGTGCCAGCAGCTTAACGGGAGGACAGGACGAAGCTTTCTTT. This translates into CASSLTGGQDEAFF.

The rearrangement uses TRBV2 and TRBJ2-7; 13 nucleotides align to TRBD2. The CDR3 contains 14 residues. The germline gives CDR1 SNHLY, CDR2 FYNNEI. V was clipped by 6 bases and J by 7 bases; unmatched bases: 6. CDR3 residues: CASSGLAGAGEQYV. DNA for the CDR3: TGTGCCAGCAGCGGACTAGCGGGGGCCGGGGAGCAGTACGTC.

This clonotype was counted only a few times. The V call is TRBV29-1, the J call TRBJ2-3; maybe TRBD2 (6 bases). The CDR3 totals 14 residues. The V gene's germline CDR1 is SQVTM and CDR2 ANQGSEA. V was shortened by 6 bases and J by 4 bases, with 17 bases between the two germline ends. The DNA for the CDR3 is TGCAGCGTGAGGGGTGGGGTAGCGGCAGATACGCAGTATTTT. This gives the protein CSVRGGVAADTQYF.

The rearrangement links TRBV12-3 or TRBV12-4 to TRBJ2-5, with 9 bases aligning to TRBD2. The CDR3 covers 16 residues. Trimming cost V 6 bases and J 7 bases; bases outside gene matches: 15. DNA for the CDR3: TGTGCCAGCAGCCGAGGACTAGCGCCTATTTTTATGACCCAGTACTTC. Protein sequence: CASSRGLAPIFMTQYF.

The V gene is TRBV7-8, the J gene TRBJ2-7, with D unresolved. The length of the CDR3 is 14 residues. Germline V lookup: CDR1 SGHVS, CDR2 FQNEAQ. The V end was cut by 5 bases, the J end by 2 bases, with 13 bases between. The CDR3 DNA follows: TGTGCCAGCAGCAATGAGGACGGAACCTACGAGCAGTACGTC. It encodes CASSNEDGTYEQYV.

This clonotype has a handful of counts. The gene calls are TRBV2 and TRBJ1-2, with TRBD1 as a possible D gene (6 bases). Germline loops: CDR1 SNHLY, CDR2 FYNNEI. The CDR3 extends over 17 amino acids. The V and J ends lost 1 base and 2 bases respectively, with 17 bases between them. CDR3: CASSEVDSLLSNYGYTF. Written as DNA, the CDR3 is TGTGCCAGCAGTGAAGTGGACAGTCTACTATCCAACTATGGCTACACCTTC.

This clonotype was picked up a small number of times. The chain has TRBV7-9 and TRBJ1-1; 7 nucleotides agree with TRBD1. The ends lost 4 bases at V and 5 bases at J; junction bases unmatched: 10. CDR1 SEHNR and CDR2 FQNEAQ come from the germline V gene (reference sequence). This CDR3 contains 15 residues. The CDR3 DNA reads TGTGCCAGCAGCTCGACCAGGGGGTATAGAACTGAAGCTTTCTTT. This sequence encodes CASSSTRGYRTEAFF.

This clonotype was counted ten times or more. The V gene is TRBV12-3 or TRBV12-4, the J gene TRBJ1-1; D is unresolved. This CDR3 comprises 14 residues. V was pared by 7 bases and J by 1 base, with 13 bases between. The DNA for the CDR3 is TGTGCCAGCACCCCAGGTCGGGCGAACACTGAAGCTTTCTTT. As protein: CASTPGRANTEAFF.

This clonotype was seen only a few times. The DNA of the CDR3 is TGCGCCAGCAGCCAAGATAGAGGGGGGTCTCTTAATGAAAAACTGTTTTTT. It encodes CASSQDRGGSLNEKLFF. The V and J genes are TRBV4-1 and TRBJ1-4, with a possible D match to TRBD1 (6 bases). In germline, CDR1 is MGHRA, CDR2 YSYEKL. Trimming stripped 0 bases from V and 4 bases from J, with 15 bases between. The CDR3 consists of 17 residues.